This T cell receptor beta chain was identified in a study of T cell responses to AZD1222 COVID-19 vaccine. Measured with immunoSEQ multiplex PCR; TCRdb has only the in-frame clones, and not every one. The profile covers about 100,000 clones, with 88% appearing a single time and about 1.8% taken by the ten largest. This clone was seen only once. The target antigen is unknown. Points from the study as a whole: Unmutated variant regions are reportedly the target of nearly half of TCRs that are spike-specific. Elevations in Spike-specific TCR breadth and depth followed administration of two AZD1222 doses. Among AZD1222 vaccinees, only five or six were seropositive at baseline.

Germline V gene sequence: CDR1 MNHEY, CDR2 SMNVEV (reference sequence). V was pared by 3 bases and J by 8 bases, with 5 bases of the junction left unmatched. The CDR3 contains 15 residues. This receptor was identified in an adult in good health. Sequenced here: peripheral blood, sampled on day 0 of AZD1222 vaccination. The chain links TRBV27 to TRBJ1-6, with 9 bases lining up with TRBD1. In DNA, the CDR3 is TGTGCCAGCAGTTTCGAACAGGGGGCGCATTCACCCCTCCACTTT. Translation gives CASSFEQGAHSPLHF.